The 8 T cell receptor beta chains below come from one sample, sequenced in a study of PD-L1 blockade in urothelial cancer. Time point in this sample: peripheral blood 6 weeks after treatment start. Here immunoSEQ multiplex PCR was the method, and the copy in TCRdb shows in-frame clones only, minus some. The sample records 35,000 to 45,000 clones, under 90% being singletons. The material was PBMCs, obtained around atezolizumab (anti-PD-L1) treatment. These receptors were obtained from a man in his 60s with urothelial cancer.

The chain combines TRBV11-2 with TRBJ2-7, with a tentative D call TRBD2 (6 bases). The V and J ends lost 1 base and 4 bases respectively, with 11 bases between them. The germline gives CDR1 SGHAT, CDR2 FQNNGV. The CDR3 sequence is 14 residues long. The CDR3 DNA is TGTGCCAGCAGCTTAGGGCGGGGAATTTACGAGCAGTACTTC. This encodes CASSLGRGIYEQYF.

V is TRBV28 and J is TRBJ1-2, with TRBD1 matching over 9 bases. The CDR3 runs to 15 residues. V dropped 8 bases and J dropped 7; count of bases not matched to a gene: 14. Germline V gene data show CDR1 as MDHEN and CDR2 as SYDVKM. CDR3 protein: CASFRGGTGFGGYTF. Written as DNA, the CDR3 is TGTGCCAGCTTTAGGGGAGGGACAGGGTTCGGTGGCTACACCTTC.

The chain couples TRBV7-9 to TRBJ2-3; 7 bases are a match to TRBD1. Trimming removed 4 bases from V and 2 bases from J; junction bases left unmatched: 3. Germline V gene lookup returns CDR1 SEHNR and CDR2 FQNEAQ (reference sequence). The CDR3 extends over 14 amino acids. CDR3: CASSSTGNTDTQYF. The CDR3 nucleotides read TGTGCCAGCAGCTCGACAGGGAACACAGATACGCAGTATTTT. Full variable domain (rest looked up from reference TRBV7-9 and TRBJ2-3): DTGVSQNPRHKITKRGQNVTFRCDPISEHNRLYWYRQTLGQGPEFLTYFQNEAQLEKSRLLSDRFSAERPKGSFSTLEIQRTEQGDSAMYLCASSSTGNTDTQYFGPGTRLTVL.

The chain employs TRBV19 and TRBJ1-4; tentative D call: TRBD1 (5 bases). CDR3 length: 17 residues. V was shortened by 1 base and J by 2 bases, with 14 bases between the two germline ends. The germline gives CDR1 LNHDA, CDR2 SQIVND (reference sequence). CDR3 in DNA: TGTGCCAGTAGTATAGTGACAGCTGCTGTGACTAATGAAAAACTGTTTTTT. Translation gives CASSIVTAAVTNEKLFF.

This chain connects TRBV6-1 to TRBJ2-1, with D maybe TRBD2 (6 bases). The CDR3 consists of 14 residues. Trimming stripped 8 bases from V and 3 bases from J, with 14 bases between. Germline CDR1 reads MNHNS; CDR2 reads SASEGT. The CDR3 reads CASQGGSLYNEQFF. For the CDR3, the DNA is TGTGCCAGCCAAGGAGGGAGCCTCTACAATGAGCAGTTCTTC.

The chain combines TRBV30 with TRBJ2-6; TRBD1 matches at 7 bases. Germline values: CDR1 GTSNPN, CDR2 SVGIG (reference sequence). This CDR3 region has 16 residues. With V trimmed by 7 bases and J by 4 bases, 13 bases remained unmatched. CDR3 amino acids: CAFKVKGAIGANVLTF. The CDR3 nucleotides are TGTGCCTTTAAGGTAAAGGGGGCAATAGGGGCCAACGTCCTGACTTTC. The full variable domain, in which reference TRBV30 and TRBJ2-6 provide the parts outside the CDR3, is SQTIHQWPATLVQPVGSPLSLECTVEGTSNPNLYWYRQAAGRGLQLLFYSVGIGQISSEVPQNLSASRPQDRQFILSSKKLLLSDSGFYLCAFKVKGAIGANVLTFGAGSRLTVL.

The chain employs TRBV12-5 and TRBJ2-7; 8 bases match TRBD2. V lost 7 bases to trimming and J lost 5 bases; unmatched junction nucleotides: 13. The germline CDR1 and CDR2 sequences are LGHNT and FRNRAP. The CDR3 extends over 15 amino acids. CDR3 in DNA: TGTGCTAGTGCCCCCGGGGGGGCCCTGTTCGACGAGCAGTACTTC. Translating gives CASAPGGALFDEQYF. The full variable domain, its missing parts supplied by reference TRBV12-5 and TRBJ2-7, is DARVTQTPRHKVTEMGQEVTMRCQPILGHNTVFWYRQTMMQGLELLAYFRNRAPLDDSGMPKDRFSAEMPDATLATLKIQPSEPRDSAVYFCASAPGGALFDEQYFGPGTRLTVT.

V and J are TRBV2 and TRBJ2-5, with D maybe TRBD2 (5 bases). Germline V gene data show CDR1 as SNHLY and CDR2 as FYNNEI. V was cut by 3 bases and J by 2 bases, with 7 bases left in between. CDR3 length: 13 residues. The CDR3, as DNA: TGTGCCAGCAGTGATAGACTACAAGAGACCCAGTACTTC. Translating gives CASSDRLQETQYF.